The subject of this entry is one T cell receptor beta chain. The sample comes from a study of cytomegalovirus exposure and HLA in healthy donors. Study as a whole: An early data release held some 89 million unique TCRs from HLA-typed donors.

The PCR employed 60 Vbeta primers together with 13 Jbeta primers. TCRdb's copy holds only in-frame clones and misses some; the assay was immunoSEQ multiplex PCR. Among about 160,000 clones, approximately 78% were seen once, and the ten largest hold approximately 3%. Sequenced input: PBMCs. The sequence derives from a woman in her forties in good health and CMV-seronegative.

The CDR3 DNA reads as TGTGCCAGCACTCACGGGGGTCAGGGCAATCAGCCCCAGCATTTT. Its protein is CASTHGGQGNQPQHF. The rearrangement uses TRBV28 and TRBJ1-5; D may be TRBD1 (5 bases). The CDR3 sequence is 15 residues long. From germline, CDR1 is MDHEN and CDR2 SYDVKM. Between the trimmed V and J ends, which lost 7 bases and 2 bases, there was a span of 15 bases.